These T cell receptor beta chains were read from a single sample in a study of T cells after yellow fever vaccination. TCRdb reprocessed the 5' RACE reads via MiXCR and lists one record per CDR3 protein. The sample has about 50,000 distinct CDR3 sequences; 6% to 8% are singletons. Sequencing used CD8+ T cells sorted from PBMCs, obtained roughly 15 days after the first yellow fever vaccination. All receptors come from a man aged 18 to 30 who received the YFV17D yellow fever vaccine. Each CDR3 is given without its conserved first and last residue. Fields, in order: V gene, J gene, D gene, CDR3 protein. A D gene is named only where the DNA matches it firmly.

V gene: TRBV13
J gene: TRBJ2-6
D gene: .
CDR3 protein: ASSNRYGLSGANVLT

V gene: TRBV5-4
J gene: TRBJ2-1
D gene: TRBD1
CDR3 protein: ASSYGQGGYNEQF

V gene: TRBV12-3/TRBV12-4
J gene: TRBJ2-4
D gene: TRBD2
CDR3 protein: ASSPSWEGTSKNIQY

V gene: TRBV4-3
J gene: TRBJ1-3
D gene: TRBD1
CDR3 protein: ASSQDWQGVSGNTIY

V gene: TRBV3-1
J gene: TRBJ2-2
D gene: .
CDR3 protein: ASSLGETNTGELF

V gene: TRBV7-9
J gene: TRBJ2-2
D gene: TRBD2
CDR3 protein: ASSSRLAGAGELF

V gene: TRBV29-1
J gene: TRBJ2-1
D gene: .
CDR3 protein: SLLTTGLSNEQF

V gene: TRBV7-9
J gene: TRBJ2-3
D gene: .
CDR3 protein: ASSSRAGPDTQY

V gene: TRBV27
J gene: TRBJ2-2
D gene: .
CDR3 protein: AMSLPTGELF

V gene: TRBV27
J gene: TRBJ2-2
D gene: .
CDR3 protein: ASSLSTGGLTGELF

V gene: TRBV4-1
J gene: TRBJ1-1
D gene: .
CDR3 protein: ASSQGAGRVNTEAF

V gene: TRBV6-1
J gene: TRBJ2-7
D gene: .
CDR3 protein: ASSEAHGDHEQY

V gene: TRBV4-1
J gene: TRBJ2-7
D gene: .
CDR3 protein: ASSQDDRQSLGGQY

V gene: TRBV10-3
J gene: TRBJ2-1
D gene: .
CDR3 protein: AISGQASSYNEQF

V gene: TRBV7-8
J gene: TRBJ1-5
D gene: .
CDR3 protein: ASSLDIDQPQH

V gene: TRBV7-6
J gene: TRBJ2-5
D gene: .
CDR3 protein: ASSWGEETQY

V gene: TRBV29-1
J gene: TRBJ1-1
D gene: TRBD1
CDR3 protein: SVDGTRGRENTEAF

V gene: TRBV15
J gene: TRBJ1-1
D gene: .
CDR3 protein: ATSSFPSRPGDTEAF

V gene: TRBV9
J gene: TRBJ2-3
D gene: .
CDR3 protein: ASSVDGAPTDTQY

V gene: TRBV5-1
J gene: TRBJ2-5
D gene: .
CDR3 protein: ASSSGTETQY

V gene: TRBV24-1
J gene: TRBJ2-2
D gene: .
CDR3 protein: ATSDSWAGELF

V gene: TRBV5-4
J gene: TRBJ1-1
D gene: .
CDR3 protein: ASSTLSPNTEAF

V gene: TRBV7-7
J gene: TRBJ2-1
D gene: .
CDR3 protein: ASSLDGVDEQF

V gene: TRBV7-9
J gene: TRBJ2-7
D gene: TRBD2
CDR3 protein: ASSGLAGLEQY

V gene: TRBV27
J gene: TRBJ2-4
D gene: .
CDR3 protein: ASAGRRTNIQY

V gene: TRBV5-1
J gene: TRBJ2-2
D gene: .
CDR3 protein: ASSSGGGGGELF

V gene: TRBV20-1
J gene: TRBJ2-3
D gene: .
CDR3 protein: SAPDPARTDTQY

V gene: TRBV9
J gene: TRBJ1-1
D gene: TRBD1
CDR3 protein: ASSMTGGLENTEAF

V gene: TRBV9
J gene: TRBJ2-1
D gene: .
CDR3 protein: ASSVVGGSYNEQF

V gene: TRBV13
J gene: TRBJ2-2
D gene: .
CDR3 protein: ASSSGTPNTGELF

V gene: TRBV3-1
J gene: TRBJ2-5
D gene: .
CDR3 protein: ASSRQETQY

V gene: TRBV5-5
J gene: TRBJ2-3
D gene: .
CDR3 protein: ASRFRDGVVTDTQY

V gene: TRBV7-9
J gene: TRBJ2-7
D gene: .
CDR3 protein: ASSPVKGSYEQY

V gene: TRBV11-1
J gene: TRBJ2-4
D gene: TRBD1
CDR3 protein: ASSLGAGGLNIQY

V gene: TRBV4-1
J gene: TRBJ2-7
D gene: .
CDR3 protein: ASSRPGAYEQY

V gene: TRBV4-2
J gene: TRBJ2-7
D gene: TRBD2
CDR3 protein: ASSQGSGGEYYEQY

V gene: TRBV11-2
J gene: TRBJ2-1
D gene: .
CDR3 protein: ASSSQTSIYNEQF

V gene: TRBV13
J gene: TRBJ2-3
D gene: .
CDR3 protein: ASSPLRETTTDTQY

V gene: TRBV7-6
J gene: TRBJ1-1
D gene: TRBD1
CDR3 protein: ASSHPDRAEAF

V gene: TRBV12-3/TRBV12-4
J gene: TRBJ1-1
D gene: .
CDR3 protein: ASSSGLMNTEAF

V gene: TRBV14
J gene: TRBJ2-2
D gene: .
CDR3 protein: ASSQDVRGYGTGELF

V gene: TRBV11-2
J gene: TRBJ2-6
D gene: TRBD1
CDR3 protein: ASSLTGLGSGANVLT

V gene: TRBV11-2
J gene: TRBJ2-1
D gene: TRBD2
CDR3 protein: ASSTGTSGGRGEQF

V gene: TRBV5-5
J gene: TRBJ2-1
D gene: TRBD1
CDR3 protein: ASSLKQGDNYEQF

V gene: TRBV6-2/TRBV6-3
J gene: TRBJ1-2
D gene: .
CDR3 protein: ASSYGQVLGYT